The sample holds many counts of the clone carrying this T cell receptor beta chain. What it binds is unknown. The data were obtained in a study of Graves' ophthalmopathy and Graves' hyperthyroidism. Looking at the study overall: There was a collection of peripheral blood at initial diagnosis, before any treatment.

Hyperthyroidism was considered stable when no ophthalmopathy appeared within 18 months of follow-up. Exclusion criteria comprised other autoimmune diseases, uncontrolled infections, pregnancy or lactation in patients. The germline V and J ends were trimmed by 5 bases and 1 base, with 9 bases remaining between them. The CDR3 sequence is 13 residues long. Germline CDR1 SGHTA, CDR2 FQGNSA. Findings and caveats of the study: Blood also harbored most expanded thyroid clonotypes above 0.001 frequency.

RNA transcripts served as template for amplifying TCR beta CDR3 sequences. Second-round multiplex PCR came after first-round RT-PCR with HTBI primers. Each CDR3 protein is one row after TCRdb ran MiXCR on the multiplex PCR reads. This sample has 400,000 to 500,000 distinct CDR3 sequences, with 20% to 25% found just once. Input material: peripheral blood. This TCR was recovered from a woman younger than 30 with stable Graves' hyperthyroidism. The genes are TRBV7-2 and TRBJ2-7; D gene uncertain. The CDR3 protein is CASSRIGSYEQYF. The CDR3 DNA is TGTGCCAGCAGCCGGATAGGGTCCTACGAGCAGTACTTC.